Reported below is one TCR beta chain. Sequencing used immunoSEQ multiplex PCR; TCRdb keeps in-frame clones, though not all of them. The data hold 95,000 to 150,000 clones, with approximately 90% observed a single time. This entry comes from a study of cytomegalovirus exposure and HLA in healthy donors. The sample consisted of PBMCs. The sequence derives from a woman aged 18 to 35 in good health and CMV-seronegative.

This CDR3 reads CASSQEIYPTMDEQFF. CDR3 nucleotides: TGCGCCAGCAGCCAAGAGATTTACCCTACCATGGATGAGCAGTTCTTC. J is TRBJ2-1 and V is TRBV4-3, with D uncertain. Deletions cut 0 bases from V and 8 bases from J, with 17 bases between. The CDR3 contains 16 residues. Germline lookup yields CDR1 LGHNA and CDR2 YSLEER.